Sequencing of this T cell receptor (beta chain) was carried out in a study of shared clonotypes between healthy human individuals. The germline V and J ends were trimmed by 6 bases and 6 bases, with 14 bases remaining between them. Germline CDR1 reads MDHEN; CDR2 reads SYDVKM. CDR3 length: 14 residues. Worth noting for this clone: Its antigen is unknown.

The study, taken as a whole, reports: Clonotype sharing levels among donors were expected to vary with sequencing depth. Sampling was confined to blood; repertoires within tissues likely differ.

The assay used deep level. Each sorted subset replicate got 200 ng genomic DNA, tens of thousands of genomes. TCRdb's copy holds only in-frame clones and misses some; the assay was immunoSEQ multiplex PCR. The table includes more than 1.2 million clones, 98% to 99% detected once. The chain joins TRBV28 to TRBJ2-2; D is unclear. This clonotype was sampled from a man younger than 45 in good health. The sample comprised naive CD4+ T cells sorted from blood. Stated subset: CD45RA+ positively selected. CDR3 nucleotide sequence: TGTGCCAGCAGCCGCCACCCCGTTCCCGGGGAGCTGTTTTTT. Translated, it gives CASSRHPVPGELFF.